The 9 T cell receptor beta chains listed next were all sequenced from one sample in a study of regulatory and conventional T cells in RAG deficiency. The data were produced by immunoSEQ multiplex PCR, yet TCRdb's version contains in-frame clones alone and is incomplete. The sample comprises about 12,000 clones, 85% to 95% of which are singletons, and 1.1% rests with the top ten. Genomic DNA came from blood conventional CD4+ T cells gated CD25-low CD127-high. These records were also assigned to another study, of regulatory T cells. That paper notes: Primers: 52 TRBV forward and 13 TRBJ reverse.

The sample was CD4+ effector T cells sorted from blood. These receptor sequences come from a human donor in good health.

CDR3: CASSHLDPRLVETQYF. In DNA form, the CDR3 reads TGTGCCAGCAGCCATTTGGACCCCAGGCTGGTAGAGACCCAGTACTTC. This chain joins TRBV14 and TRBJ2-5; D is unresolved. CDR3 length: 16 residues. Trimming took 3 bases from V and 4 from J, leaving 18 bases between them. The germline V gene has CDR1 SGHDN and CDR2 FVKESK.

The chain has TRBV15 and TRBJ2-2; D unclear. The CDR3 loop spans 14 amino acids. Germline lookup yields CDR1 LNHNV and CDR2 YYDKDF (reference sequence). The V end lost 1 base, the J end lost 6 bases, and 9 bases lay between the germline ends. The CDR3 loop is CATSRGATAGELFF. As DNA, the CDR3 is TGTGCCACCAGCAGAGGAGCCACGGCCGGGGAGCTGTTTTTT.

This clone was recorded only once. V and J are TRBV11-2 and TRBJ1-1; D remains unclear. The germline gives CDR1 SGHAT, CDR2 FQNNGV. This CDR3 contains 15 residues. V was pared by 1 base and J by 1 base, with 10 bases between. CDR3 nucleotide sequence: TGTGCCAGCAGCTTAGGTATCAGGACGAACACTGAAGCTTTCTTT. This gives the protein CASSLGIRTNTEAFF.

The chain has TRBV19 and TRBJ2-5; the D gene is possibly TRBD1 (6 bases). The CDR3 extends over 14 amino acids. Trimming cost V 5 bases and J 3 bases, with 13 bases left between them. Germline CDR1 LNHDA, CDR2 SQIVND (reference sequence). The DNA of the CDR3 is TGTGCCAGTAGTTCCAGGGGCAGGGAAGAGACCCAGTACTTC. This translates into CASSSRGREETQYF.

The CDR3 reads CASNVAGGLDTQYF. DNA for the CDR3: TGTGCCAGCAACGTGGCGGGGGGGCTAGATACGCAGTATTTT. The chain links TRBV28 to TRBJ2-3, with 9 bases identical to TRBD2. The V gene end was trimmed by 7 bases and the J gene end by 5 bases; junction bases not matched to a gene: 7. The CDR3 has 14 residues. CDR1 and CDR2 from the germline V gene are MDHEN and SYDVKM.

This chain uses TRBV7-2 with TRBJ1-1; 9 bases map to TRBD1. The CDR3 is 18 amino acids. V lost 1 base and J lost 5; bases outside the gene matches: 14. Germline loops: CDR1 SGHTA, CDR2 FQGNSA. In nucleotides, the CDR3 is TGTGCCAGCAGCTTAGTCTGGGGTAAACAGGGGGCGGGAACTGAAGCTTTCTTT. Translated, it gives CASSLVWGKQGAGTEAFF. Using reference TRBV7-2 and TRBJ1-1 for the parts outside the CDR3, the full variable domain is GAGVSQSPSNKVTEKGKDVELRCDPISGHTALYWYRQSLGQGLEFLIYFQGNSAPDKSGLPSDRFSAERTGGSVSTLTIQRTQQEDSAVYLCASSLVWGKQGAGTEAFFGQGTRLTVV.

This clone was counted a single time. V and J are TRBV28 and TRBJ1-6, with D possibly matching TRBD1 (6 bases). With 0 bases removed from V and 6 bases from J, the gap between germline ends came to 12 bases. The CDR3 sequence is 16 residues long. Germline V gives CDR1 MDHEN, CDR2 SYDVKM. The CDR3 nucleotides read TGTGCCAGCAGTTTATGGCAGGGGTCGGGTAATTCACCCCTCCACTTT. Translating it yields CASSLWQGSGNSPLHF. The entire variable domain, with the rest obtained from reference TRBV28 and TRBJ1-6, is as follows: DVKVTQSSRYLVKRTGEKVFLECVQDMDHENMFWYRQDPGLGLRLIYFSYDVKMKEKGDIPEGYSVSREKKERFSLILESASTNQTSMYLCASSLWQGSGNSPLHFGNGTRLTVT.

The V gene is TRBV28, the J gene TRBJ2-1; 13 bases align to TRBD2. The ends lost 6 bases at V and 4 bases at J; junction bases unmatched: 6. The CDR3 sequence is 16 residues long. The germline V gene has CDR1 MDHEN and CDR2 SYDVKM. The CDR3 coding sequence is TGTGCCAGCAGGCACCGACTAGCGGGGGGATACAATGAGCAGTTCTTC. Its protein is CASRHRLAGGYNEQFF. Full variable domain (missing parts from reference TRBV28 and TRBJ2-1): DVKVTQSSRYLVKRTGEKVFLECVQDMDHENMFWYRQDPGLGLRLIYFSYDVKMKEKGDIPEGYSVSREKKERFSLILESASTNQTSMYLCASRHRLAGGYNEQFFGPGTRLTVL.

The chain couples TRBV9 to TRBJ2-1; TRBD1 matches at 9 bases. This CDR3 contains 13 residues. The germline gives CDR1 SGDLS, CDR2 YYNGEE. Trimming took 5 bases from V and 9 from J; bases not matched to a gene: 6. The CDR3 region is CASRGQGFPEQFF. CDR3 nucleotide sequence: TGTGCCAGCAGGGGACAGGGTTTTCCTGAGCAGTTCTTC.